This TCR beta chain was profiled in a study of blood T cell repertoires in COVID-19. Study overall: There were acute and convalescent COVID-19 samples, and they came from the United States, Italy and Spain. PBMCs, B-cell-depleted T cells, or T cells provided the cDNA or gDNA that made up the material.

As originally analysed: Amplifying reference gene primers gave estimates of nucleated cell counts. TCRdb keeps only in-frame clones here, not all; method: immunoSEQ multiplex PCR. V, J and clone size are taken as reported in that table, and D and trimming were inferred from the DNA itself. The sample lists approximately 210,000 clones; almost 85% were seen once. V shed 2 bases, J shed 15 bases, and the junction held 17 bases outside the gene matches. This CDR3 is 17 amino acids long. The germline gives CDR1 SGHDT, CDR2 YYEEEE. Sequenced input: peripheral blood. This chain links TRBV5-6 with TRBJ2-1; 13 positions match TRBD2. The TCR was taken from a woman in her 70s with active or convalescent COVID-19. The CDR3 spells CASSFGLAGATGVIGFF. The CDR3 DNA reads TGTGCCAGCAGCTTTGGACTAGCGGGGGCTACGGGGGTGATTGGGTTCTTC.